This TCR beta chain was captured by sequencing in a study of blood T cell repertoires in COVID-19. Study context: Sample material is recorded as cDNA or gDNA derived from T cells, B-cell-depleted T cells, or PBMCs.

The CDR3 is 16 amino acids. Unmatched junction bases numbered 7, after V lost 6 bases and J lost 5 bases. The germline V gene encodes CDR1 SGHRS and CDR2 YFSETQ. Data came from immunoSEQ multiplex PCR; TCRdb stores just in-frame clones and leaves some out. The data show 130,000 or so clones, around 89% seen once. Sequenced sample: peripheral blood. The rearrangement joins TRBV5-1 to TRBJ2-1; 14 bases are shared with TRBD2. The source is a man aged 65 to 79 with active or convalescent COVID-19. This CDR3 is CASTPGTSGSDNEQFF. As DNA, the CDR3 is TGCGCCAGCACCCCCGGGACTAGCGGGAGTGACAATGAGCAGTTCTTC.